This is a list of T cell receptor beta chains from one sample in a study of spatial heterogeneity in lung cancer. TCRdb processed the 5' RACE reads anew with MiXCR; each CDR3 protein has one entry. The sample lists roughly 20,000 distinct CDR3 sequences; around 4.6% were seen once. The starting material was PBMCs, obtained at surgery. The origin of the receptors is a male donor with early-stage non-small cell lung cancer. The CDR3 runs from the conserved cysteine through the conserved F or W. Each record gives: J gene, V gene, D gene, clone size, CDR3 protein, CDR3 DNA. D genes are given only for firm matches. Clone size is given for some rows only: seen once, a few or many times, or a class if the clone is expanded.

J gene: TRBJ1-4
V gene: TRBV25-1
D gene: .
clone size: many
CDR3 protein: CASSEYESEKLFF
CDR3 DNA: TGTGCCAGCAGTGAATATGAGTCTGAAAAACTGTTTTTT

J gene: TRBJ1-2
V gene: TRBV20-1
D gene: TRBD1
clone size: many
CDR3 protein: CSASSRTGVGYTF
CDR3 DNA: TGCAGTGCTAGCAGTCGGACAGGGGTAGGCTACACCTTC

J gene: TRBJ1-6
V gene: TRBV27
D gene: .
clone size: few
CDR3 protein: CASSLQGNSPLHF
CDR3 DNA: TGTGCCAGCAGTTTGCAGGGGAATTCACCCCTCCACTTT

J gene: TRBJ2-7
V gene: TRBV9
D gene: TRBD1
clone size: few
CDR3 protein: CASSSAGGWDEQYF
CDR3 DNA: TGTGCCAGCAGCTCCGCAGGGGGCTGGGACGAGCAGTACTTC

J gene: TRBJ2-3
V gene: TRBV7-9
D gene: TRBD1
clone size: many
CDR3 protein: CASSLVGQGSTDTQYF
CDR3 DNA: TGTGCCAGCAGCTTAGTAGGACAGGGAAGCACAGATACGCAGTATTTT

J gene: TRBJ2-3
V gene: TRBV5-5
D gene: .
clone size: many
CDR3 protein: CASSLRGDTDTQYF
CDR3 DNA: TGTGCCAGCAGCTTGAGGGGGGACACAGATACGCAGTATTTT

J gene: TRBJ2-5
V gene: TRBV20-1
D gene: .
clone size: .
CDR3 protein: CSARGSASGRAQYF
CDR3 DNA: TGCAGTGCTAGAGGTTCTGCTTCCGGTAGGGCCCAGTACTTC

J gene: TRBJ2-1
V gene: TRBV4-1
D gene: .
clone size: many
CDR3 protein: CASSQDYSEQFF
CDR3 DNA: TGCGCCAGCAGCCAAGATTACAGTGAGCAGTTCTTC

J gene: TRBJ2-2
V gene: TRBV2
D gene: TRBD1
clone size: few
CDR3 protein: CASGGTAPVAGELFF
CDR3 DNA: TGTGCCAGCGGTGGGACAGCCCCCGTGGCCGGGGAGCTGTTTTTT

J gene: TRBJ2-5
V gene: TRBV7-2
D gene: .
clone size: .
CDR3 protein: CASRAPTERETQYF
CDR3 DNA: TGTGCCAGCAGAGCCCCGACAGAGCGGGAGACCCAGTACTTC

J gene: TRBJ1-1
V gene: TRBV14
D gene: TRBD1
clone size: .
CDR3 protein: CASSADRANTEAFF
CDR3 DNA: TGTGCCAGCAGCGCGGACAGGGCGAACACTGAAGCTTTCTTT

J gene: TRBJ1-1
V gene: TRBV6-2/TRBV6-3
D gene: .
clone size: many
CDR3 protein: CASSSRDTLVFNTEAFF
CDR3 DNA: TGTGCCAGCAGTTCCCGGGACACCCTAGTTTTTAACACTGAAGCTTTCTTT

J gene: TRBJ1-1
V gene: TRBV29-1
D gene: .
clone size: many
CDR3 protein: CSVEPREGTEAFF
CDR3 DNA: TGCAGCGTTGAGCCCAGGGAGGGCACTGAAGCTTTCTTT

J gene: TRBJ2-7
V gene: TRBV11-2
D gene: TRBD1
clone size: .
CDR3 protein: CASSRDRAVIYEQYF
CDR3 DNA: TGTGCCAGCAGCCGGGACAGGGCGGTAATCTACGAGCAGTACTTC